The 18 T cell receptor beta chains listed next were all sequenced from one sample in a study of human T cells and chemical hapten exposure (dated by TCRdb to the early 2020s). Library preparation employed RACE. The run used a NextSeq 500. TCRdb trimmed the raw reads at Q25, called clones with MiXCR and kept productive beta chains. All rows with the same CDR3 protein become a single entry with the most common DNA and genes. This sample has about 82,000 distinct CDR3 sequences in its table, and 10% to 15% of those were observed once. 5.7% of the sample lies in the top ten. Taken with the paper, the label for time point translates to: patch test 3, about 24 weeks after DPC sensitization. The treatment or condition label on this specimen signifies: therapeutic diphenylcyclopropenone sensitization with weekly scalp DPC. The sample was whole blood, taken in connection with sensitization to the hapten diphenylcyclopropenone (DPC). The receptors originated from a woman aged 50 to 65 with alopecia areata. Some clones in this sample may be carry-over from other donors' samples.

This clonotype was detected only a few times. The CDR3 nucleotides are TGTGCCAGCAGTTTCAGCGCTAACTATGGCTACACCTTC. Residues: CASSFSANYGYTF. This rearrangement joins TRBV12-3 or TRBV12-4 to TRBJ1-2; D gene uncertain. CDR3 length: 13 amino acids. Trimming took off 3 bases at V and 0 bases at J, with 5 bases between the two ends.

This clonotype was counted ten times or more. This sequence joins TRBV20-1 and TRBJ1-5, with TRBD1 identical over 8 bases. J was trimmed by 2 bases and V by 3 bases; bases with no gene match: 3. The CDR3 is made up of 14 amino acids. Per the germline V gene, CDR1 is DFQATT and CDR2 is SNEGSKA (reference sequence). This CDR3 is CSASTGQGNQPQHF. The CDR3 nucleotides are TGCAGTGCTAGCACGGGACAGGGCAATCAGCCCCAGCATTTT.

J is TRBJ1-4 and V is TRBV28; D call uncertain. Deletions cut 2 bases from V and 4 bases from J, with 8 bases between. The CDR3 consists of 14 residues. Germline V gene data show CDR1 as MDHEN and CDR2 as SYDVKM. CDR3 sequence: CASSLTLINEKLFF. DNA for the CDR3: TGTGCCAGCAGTTTAACACTGATTAATGAAAAACTGTTTTTT.

The CDR3 nucleotides read TGTGCCATCAGTGGGGGACGGGCCCTCACAGATACGCAGTATTTT. Translation: CAISGGRALTDTQYF. The V and J genes are TRBV10-3 and TRBJ2-3; D tentatively reads TRBD1 or TRBD2 (5 bases each). This CDR3 comprises 15 residues. CDR1 is ENHRY, CDR2 SYGVKD, per germline. V lost 4 bases, J lost 2 bases, and 13 bases lay in between.

J is TRBJ2-4 and V is TRBV6-2 or TRBV6-3; perhaps TRBD1 as D (5 bases). Trimming took off 5 bases at V and 9 bases at J, with 17 bases between the two ends. Germline V gene lookup returns CDR1 MNHEY and CDR2 SVGEGT. The CDR3 consists of 14 residues. The CDR3 spells CASSPQDSFTIQYF. The CDR3 nucleotides read TGTGCCAGCAGTCCCCAAGACAGCTTTACCATTCAGTACTTC.

This clonotype showed up just a few times. The chain uses TRBV11-2 and TRBJ2-7; a weak D match, TRBD2 (6 bases). The germline CDR1 and CDR2 sequences are SGHAT and FQNNGV. The length of the CDR3 is 14 residues. Deletions cut 5 bases from V and 3 bases from J, with 14 bases between. The CDR3 loop is CASSPRAGRYEQYF. Here the CDR3 DNA reads TGTGCCAGCAGCCCTAGAGCGGGCCGCTACGAGCAGTACTTC.

The table lists this clonotype with many counts. CDR3 sequence (DNA): TGTGCCAGCAGTTATGGAGGACGGCCTCCACGGGAGCAGTACTTC. Translating gives CASSYGGRPPREQYF. This sequence joins TRBV5-6 and TRBJ2-7, with a tentative D call TRBD2 (5 bases). V was trimmed by 5 bases and J by 7 bases, leaving 22 bases between them. From germline, CDR1 is SGHDT and CDR2 YYEEEE. This CDR3 has 15 amino acids.

In its sample, this clonotype was seen many times. The chain links TRBV7-9 to TRBJ2-3, with 12 bases lining up with TRBD2. Trimming at V came to 2 bases and at J to 4 bases, leaving 4 bases not matched to a gene. In germline, CDR1 is SEHNR, CDR2 FQNEAQ (reference sequence). This CDR3 contains 16 residues. The CDR3 loop is CASSLQLAGGPDTQYF. CDR3 nucleotide sequence: TGTGCCAGCAGCTTACAACTAGCGGGAGGACCAGATACGCAGTATTTT.

This clonotype was seen repeatedly, ten times or more. The J gene is TRBJ1-6, the V gene TRBV9; D is unclear. There are 14 residues in the CDR3. From germline, CDR1 is SGDLS and CDR2 YYNGEE. Trimming cost V 3 bases and J 10 bases, with 14 bases left between them. The CDR3 region is CASSADGVKSPLHF. The DNA of the CDR3 is TGTGCCAGCAGCGCGGACGGTGTGAAGTCACCCCTCCACTTT.

This clonotype was observed at least ten times. The chain couples TRBV29-1 to TRBJ1-1; D is undetermined. The CDR3 runs 13 residues. The germline V and J ends were trimmed by 7 bases and 5 bases, with 17 bases remaining between them. CDR1 is SQVTM, CDR2 ANQGSEA, per germline. The CDR3: CSARPSGRTEAFF. The CDR3 DNA sequence: TGCAGCGCCAGACCCTCTGGGCGGACTGAAGCTTTCTTT.

The CDR3 region is CSVGDGTDTQYF. CDR3 in DNA: TGCAGCGTTGGTGACGGCACAGATACGCAGTATTTT. J is TRBJ2-3 and V is TRBV29-1; unclear D gene. Trimming removed 4 bases from V and 1 base from J, with 6 bases in between. This CDR3 contains 12 residues. Germline V gives CDR1 SQVTM, CDR2 ANQGSEA.

This clonotype was detected ten times or more. The chain is built from TRBV3-1 and TRBJ2-7; weak D call: TRBD2 (6 bases). The CDR3 is 15 amino acids. The germline V gene has CDR1 LGHDT and CDR2 YNNKEL (reference sequence). V shed 0 bases and J shed 9 bases, with 18 bases lying between them. CDR3: CASSQDVAARGRQYF. The CDR3 DNA is TGTGCCAGCAGCCAAGATGTGGCAGCGCGGGGCCGGCAGTACTTC.

This clonotype occurred many times. J is TRBJ2-7 and V is TRBV28; 8 positions match TRBD1. The junction had 13 bases not matched to a gene; V was cut back by 4 bases and J by 5 bases. There are 16 residues in the CDR3. CDR1 and CDR2 (germline): MDHEN, SYDVKM. CDR3 in DNA: TGTGCCAGCAGTTCCCCGGACAGGGCCACTACTAACGAGCAGTACTTC. Translated, it gives CASSSPDRATTNEQYF.

This chain uses TRBV10-3 with TRBJ1-1; D ambiguous. CDR3 length: 12 residues. V gave up 4 bases and J gave up 0 bases, with 3 bases separating them. From germline, CDR1 is ENHRY and CDR2 SYGVKD. The CDR3 here is CAISAMNTEAFF. The CDR3 DNA reads TGTGCCATCAGTGCTATGAACACTGAAGCTTTCTTT.

This clonotype was observed many times. V and J are TRBV6-6 and TRBJ2-7; D tentatively fits TRBD1 or TRBD2 (5 bases each). V gave up 0 bases and J gave up 6 bases, with 9 bases separating them. CDR1 is MNHNY, CDR2 SVGAGI, per germline (reference sequence). CDR3 length: 13 residues. For the CDR3, the DNA is TGTGCCAGCAGTTACTCGTCCGGGGCCGAGCAGTACTTC. It specifies CASSYSSGAEQYF.

V and J are TRBV29-1 and TRBJ2-2, with 8 bases that match TRBD1. V was pared by 7 bases and J by 1 base, with 11 bases of the junction left unmatched. The CDR3 loop spans 16 amino acids. Germline values: CDR1 SQVTM, CDR2 ANQGSEA. The CDR3 loop reads CSASLGQVGNTGELFF. The CDR3, as DNA: TGCAGCGCTAGCTTGGGACAGGTGGGGAACACCGGGGAGCTGTTTTTT.

In its sample, this clonotype was seen many times. The rearrangement joins TRBV25-1 to TRBJ2-2, with D perhaps matching TRBD1 (5 bases). CDR3 length: 15 residues. Germline V gene data show CDR1 as MGHDK and CDR2 as SYGVNS. The ends were cut back, 4 bases at V and 3 bases at J, with 12 bases in the middle. This chain's CDR3 is CASSVQGPDTGELFF. The CDR3 DNA reads as TGTGCCAGCAGTGTGCAGGGCCCGGACACCGGGGAGCTGTTTTTT.

The V and J genes are TRBV4-2 and TRBJ2-5; 10 nucleotides align to TRBD2. There are 15 residues in the CDR3. Germline CDR1 LGHNA, CDR2 YNFKEQ. J lost 2 bases, V lost 0 bases, and 0 bases had no gene match. The CDR3: CASSQETSGQETQYF. The CDR3 nucleotides read TGTGCCAGCAGCCAAGAGACTAGCGGGCAAGAGACCCAGTACTTC.